These 25 T cell receptor beta chains share one sample of origin, sequenced in a study of T cell responses to AZD1222 COVID-19 vaccine. Assay: immunoSEQ multiplex PCR; the TCRdb copy retains only in-frame clones and omits some. Of 65,000 to 85,000 clones in the sample, 88% were seen once. This sample comprised peripheral blood, obtained 28 days after the second dose of the MenACWY control vaccine. The origin of the receptors is an adult who received the MenACWY meningococcal vaccine as a control.

The V and J genes are TRBV28 and TRBJ1-3, with no clear D. CDR1 is MDHEN, CDR2 SYDVKM, per germline. The length of the CDR3 is 16 residues. Trimming removed 1 base from V and 0 bases from J, with 10 bases in between. The CDR3 bases are TGTGCCAGCAGTTTATTGGCGAGTATCTCTGGAAACACCATATATTTT. It codes for CASSLLASISGNTIYF.

The chain's CDR3 is CASSLVQGGGTDTQYF. In nucleotides, the CDR3 is TGCGCCAGCAGCTTGGTTCAGGGCGGCGGCACAGATACGCAGTATTTT. The rearrangement links TRBV5-1 to TRBJ2-3, with D possibly TRBD1 on 5 matching bases. Trimming took 0 bases from V and 1 from J, leaving 12 bases between them. Per the germline V gene, CDR1 is SGHRS and CDR2 is YFSETQ. There are 16 residues in the CDR3.

V is TRBV3-1 (or the pseudogene TRBV3-2) and J is TRBJ2-7; D remains ambiguous. The length of the CDR3 is 15 residues. Germline assignment: CDR1 LGHDT and CDR2 YNNKEL (reference sequence). The V gene lost 1 base and the J gene lost 2 bases, with 12 bases spanning the gap. The CDR3 nucleotides read TGTGCCAGCAGCCAAGTGTCCGAACCTACCTACGAGCAGTACTTC. Amino acid sequence: CASSQVSEPTYEQYF.

The J gene is TRBJ1-2, the V gene TRBV5-1, with D unclear. Germline V gene lookup returns CDR1 SGHRS and CDR2 YFSETQ. The CDR3 loop spans 14 amino acids. Between the trimmed V and J ends, which lost 0 bases and 3 bases, there was a span of 9 bases. For the CDR3, the DNA is TGCGCCAGCAGCTTGGAAGGGTCCGACTATGGCTACACCTTC. Translation: CASSLEGSDYGYTF.

The chain links TRBV18 to TRBJ1-5; D gene ambiguous. Germline CDR1 is KGHSH and CDR2 is LQKENI. This CDR3 has 17 residues. V lost 2 bases, J lost 3 bases, and 17 bases lay in between. The DNA for the CDR3 is TGTGCCAGCTCACCAGGACGGATTCGTGGGGTCAATCAGCCCCAGCATTTT. The encoded protein is CASSPGRIRGVNQPQHF.

The chain links TRBV2 to TRBJ2-7; D is unclear. This CDR3 has 13 amino acids. V lost 10 bases, J lost 4 bases, and 17 bases lay in between. The germline V gene has CDR1 SNHLY and CDR2 FYNNEI. This CDR3 reads CATWHETEYEQYF. The CDR3 DNA reads as TGTGCCACCTGGCACGAGACGGAATACGAGCAGTACTTC.

CDR3: CASSISGGSGRYEQYF. The CDR3 DNA reads as TGTGCCAGTAGTATTAGCGGTGGCTCTGGAAGGTACGAGCAGTACTTC. The chain uses TRBV19 and TRBJ2-7; possible D gene TRBD2, 6 bases. Trimming stripped 3 bases from V and 4 bases from J, with 19 bases between. Germline values: CDR1 LNHDA, CDR2 SQIVND (reference sequence). This CDR3 has 16 residues. The full variable domain, with the rest looked up from reference TRBV19 and TRBJ2-7, is DGGITQSPKYLFRKEGQNVTLSCEQNLNHDAMYWYRQDPGQGLRLIYYSQIVNDFQKGDIAEGYSVSREKKESFPLTVTSAQKNPTAFYLCASSISGGSGRYEQYFGPGTRLTVT.

This chain uses TRBV28 with TRBJ2-3, with 9 bases that match TRBD2. Germline trimming cut 5 bases from V and 1 base from J; bases unmatched to any gene: 10. The CDR3 is 17 residues long. The germline gives CDR1 MDHEN, CDR2 SYDVKM. DNA for the CDR3: TGTGCCAGCAGTCCGAAAGGGACTAGCCGTCGCACAGATACGCAGTATTTT. Translated: CASSPKGTSRRTDTQYF.

The chain links TRBV19 to TRBJ1-5, with D maybe TRBD1 (5 bases). From germline, CDR1 is LNHDA and CDR2 SQIVND (reference sequence). There are 18 residues in the CDR3. V dropped 5 bases and J dropped 0 bases, with 20 bases sitting between them. CDR3 amino acids: CASSPHSGGLPSNQPQHF. The CDR3, as DNA: TGTGCCAGTAGTCCCCATTCGGGGGGGTTACCTAGCAATCAGCCCCAGCATTTT.

The genes are TRBV7-9 and TRBJ1-2; 7 bases fit TRBD1. CDR1 and CDR2 (germline): SEHNR, FQNEAQ (reference sequence). The CDR3 totals 14 residues. V gave up 1 base and J gave up 12 bases; unmatched junction bases: 11. This CDR3 is CASSLEDRPDRDTF. CDR3 coding DNA: TGTGCCAGCAGCTTAGAGGACAGGCCTGATAGGGACACCTTC.

CDR3 region: CASSESSYNSPLHF. CDR3 coding DNA: TGTGCCAGCAGTGAGTCGTCGTATAATTCACCCCTCCACTTT. The V gene is TRBV25-1, the J gene TRBJ1-6, with D unclear. The CDR3 totals 14 residues. V gave up 3 bases and J gave up 4 bases, with 7 bases separating them. Germline V CDR1 and CDR2: MGHDK, SYGVNS.

V is TRBV19 and J is TRBJ2-4; 7 bases map to TRBD1. CDR3 size: 16 residues. The junction had 12 bases not matched to a gene; V was cut back by 4 bases and J by 6 bases. In germline, CDR1 is LNHDA, CDR2 SQIVND (reference sequence). CDR3 nucleotides: TGTGCCAGTAGTACCCGAGGAGCCAGGGGGAGAAACATTCAGTACTTC. This codes for CASSTRGARGRNIQYF.

This chain uses TRBV5-6 with TRBJ2-6, with no clear D. CDR1 is SGHDT and CDR2 is YYEEEE in the germline V gene. The CDR3 runs 15 residues. Between the trimmed V and J ends, which lost 4 bases and 0 bases, there was a span of 8 bases. The CDR3 sequence is CASSRYTSGANVLTF. CDR3 coding DNA: TGTGCCAGCAGCCGATACACCTCTGGGGCCAACGTCCTGACTTTC. Combining the CDR3 with reference TRBV5-6 and TRBJ2-6 gives the whole variable domain DAGVTQSPTHLIKTRGQQVTLRCSPKSGHDTVSWYQQALGQGPQFIFQYYEEEERQRGNFPDRFSGHQFPNYSSELNVNALLLGDSALYLCASSRYTSGANVLTFGAGSRLTVL.

The chain employs TRBV5-6 and TRBJ2-2, with TRBD1 matching over 8 bases. The J segment lost 6 bases and the V segment lost 4 bases, leaving 2 bases of the junction unmatched. The CDR3 loop spans 13 amino acids. The germline gives CDR1 SGHDT, CDR2 YYEEEE. The CDR3 reads CASSPTGAGELFF. CDR3 nucleotide sequence: TGTGCCAGCAGCCCGACAGGGGCCGGGGAGCTGTTTTTT.

This clone came up once. The rearrangement uses TRBV28 and TRBJ1-1; 7 nucleotides align to TRBD1. The germline CDR1 and CDR2 sequences are MDHEN and SYDVKM. The V and J ends lost 6 bases and 5 bases, in that order; junction bases with no gene match: 3. The CDR3 sequence is 12 residues long. This chain's CDR3 is CASSTRGTEAFF. DNA of the CDR3: TGTGCCAGCAGCACCAGGGGGACTGAAGCTTTCTTT.

This clone has just one count. This rearrangement joins TRBV28 to TRBJ1-6, with D unresolved. V lost 8 bases to trimming and J lost 2 bases, with 13 bases between them. The CDR3 loop spans 15 amino acids. Per germline, CDR1 MDHEN and CDR2 SYDVKM. For the CDR3, the DNA is TGTGCCAGCCGACGTGACCTCCCCTATAATTCACCCCTCCACTTT. Its protein product is CASRRDLPYNSPLHF.

The rearrangement links TRBV28 to TRBJ1-2; 8 bases are shared with TRBD1. The CDR3 is 15 residues long. In germline, CDR1 is MDHEN, CDR2 SYDVKM. After removal of 6 bases from V and 3 bases from J, the junction contained 9 bases not matched to a gene. CDR3 DNA sequence: TGTGCCAGCAGCCTCAGGGGGCGTGTAGACTATGGCTACACCTTC. This codes for CASSLRGRVDYGYTF.

This clone was detected a few times. The chain couples TRBV12-5 to TRBJ2-7; 13 bases line up with TRBD2. V lost 0 bases and J lost 3; bases outside the gene matches: 14. The CDR3 extends over 20 amino acids. The germline V gene encodes CDR1 LGHNT and CDR2 FRNRAP. The CDR3 DNA reads TGTGCTAGTGGTTTGGTAAGCCCATCTCAACTAGCGGGGGGGAACTACGAGCAGTACTTC. This translates into CASGLVSPSQLAGGNYEQYF.

This clone showed up just once. The chain combines TRBV5-1 with TRBJ2-1, with no clear D. From germline, CDR1 is SGHRS and CDR2 YFSETQ. There are 15 residues in the CDR3. V was cut by 4 bases and J by 0 bases, with 11 bases left in between. CDR3 DNA sequence: TGCGCCAGCAGCCAGGACCATAGCTCCTACAATGAGCAGTTCTTC. Its translation is CASSQDHSSYNEQFF.

This sequence joins TRBV4-1 and TRBJ1-1; D call uncertain. The CDR3 is made up of 18 amino acids. CDR1 is MGHRA and CDR2 is YSYEKL in the germline V gene. Between the trimmed V and J ends, which lost 0 bases and 0 bases, there was a span of 17 bases. CDR3 in amino acids: CASSQDVHRDPMNTEAFF. CDR3 sequence (DNA): TGCGCCAGCAGCCAAGATGTTCACCGAGACCCAATGAACACTGAAGCTTTCTTT.

The chain uses TRBV3-1 (or the pseudogene TRBV3-2) and TRBJ2-3; TRBD1 is a possible D gene (6 bases). The CDR3 extends over 14 amino acids. The V gene lost 1 base and the J gene lost 8 bases, with 13 bases spanning the gap. CDR1 and CDR2 (germline): LGHDT, YNNKEL (reference sequence). The CDR3 DNA is TGTGCCAGCAGCCAAGTTCCCCAAGGGGGTACGCAGTATTTT. Its protein is CASSQVPQGGTQYF.

This clone turned up a few times. J is TRBJ1-5 and V is TRBV27, with a tentative D call TRBD1 (5 bases). Germline CDR1 reads MNHEY; CDR2 reads SMNVEV (reference sequence). CDR3 length equals 13 residues. The V end lost 11 bases, the J end lost 3 bases, and 14 bases lay between the germline ends. The CDR3 sequence is CARYQGFNQPQHF. In DNA form, the CDR3 reads TGTGCCCGCTACCAGGGTTTCAATCAGCCCCAGCATTTT.

J is TRBJ1-4 and V is TRBV7-6; D gene ambiguous. The V gene lost 1 base and the J gene lost 8 bases, with 14 bases spanning the gap. This CDR3 is 15 amino acids long. CDR1 SGHVS and CDR2 FNYEAQ come from the germline V gene. CDR3 coding DNA: TGTGCCAGCAGCTTAGGGCCGGGTTGGGAAGAAAAACTGTTTTTT. Protein: CASSLGPGWEEKLFF.

This clone was picked up one time. This chain connects TRBV7-2 to TRBJ2-3; D unresolved. V lost 0 bases, J lost 9 bases, and 13 bases lay in between. The CDR3 has 14 amino acids. CDR1 SGHTA and CDR2 FQGNSA come from the germline V gene. CDR3 sequence reads: CASSLARDGRTQYF. CDR3 nucleotide sequence: TGTGCCAGCAGCTTAGCGCGAGACGGCCGCACGCAGTATTTT.

The chain couples TRBV30 to TRBJ2-7; D gene uncertain. CDR1 is GTSNPN, CDR2 SVGIG, per germline (reference sequence). This CDR3 has 13 residues. V lost 2 bases and J 5 bases, leaving 13 bases between the germline ends. CDR3 nucleotides: TGTGCCTGGAGTAGTAGTCCCGAAAACGAGCAGTACTTC. Residues: CAWSSSPENEQYF.